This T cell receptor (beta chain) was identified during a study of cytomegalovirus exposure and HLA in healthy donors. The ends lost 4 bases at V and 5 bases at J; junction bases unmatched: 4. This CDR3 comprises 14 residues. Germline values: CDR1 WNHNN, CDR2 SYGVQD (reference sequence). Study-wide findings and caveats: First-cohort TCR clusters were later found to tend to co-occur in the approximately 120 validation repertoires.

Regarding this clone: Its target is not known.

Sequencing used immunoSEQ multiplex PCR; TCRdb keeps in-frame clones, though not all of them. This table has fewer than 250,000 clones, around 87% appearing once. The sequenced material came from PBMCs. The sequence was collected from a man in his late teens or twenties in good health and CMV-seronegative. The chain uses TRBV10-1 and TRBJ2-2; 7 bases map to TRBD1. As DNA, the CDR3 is TGCGCCAGCAGTGCCCACAGGGGAACCGGGGAGCTGTTTTTT. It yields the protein CASSAHRGTGELFF.